The 11 T cell receptor beta chains below were found in one sample sequenced in a study of shared clonotypes between healthy human individuals. TCRdb's table, derived via immunoSEQ multiplex PCR, lists solely in-frame clones and lacks some. The table lists about 2.1 million clones, over 85% of them singletons. CD8 cells regarded as naive lacked CD45RO, were positively chosen for CCR7, and omitted terminally differentiated effector memory CD45RA+ cells. Input material: naive CD8+ T cells from PBMCs. The receptor set was obtained from a man between 18 and 29 years old in good health. Some clones in this sample may be carry-over from other donors' samples.

The chain joins TRBV30 to TRBJ2-1; maybe TRBD2 (5 bases). The CDR3 loop spans 15 amino acids. Germline V lookup: CDR1 GTSNPN, CDR2 SVGIG (reference sequence). The V and J ends lost 3 bases and 2 bases respectively, with 14 bases between them. The CDR3 sequence: CAWRRTGSPYNEQFF. CDR3 nucleotides: TGTGCCTGGAGGAGAACGGGATCCCCCTACAATGAGCAGTTCTTC.

The CDR3, as DNA: TGTGCCAGCAGCGGACGGGACGGTAGGACCGGGGAGCTGTTTTTT. Translating gives CASSGRDGRTGELFF. The V call is TRBV9, the J call TRBJ2-2; the D call may be TRBD1 or TRBD2 (5 bases each). This CDR3 comprises 15 residues. V gave up 3 bases and J gave up 5 bases, with 14 bases separating them. Germline CDR1 reads SGDLS; CDR2 reads YYNGEE.

The chain combines TRBV28 with TRBJ2-3; 7 positions agree with TRBD2. Per germline, CDR1 MDHEN and CDR2 SYDVKM. Trimming at V came to 2 bases and at J to 6 bases, leaving 5 bases not matched to a gene. The CDR3 sequence is 14 residues long. The CDR3, as DNA: TGTGCCAGCAGTTTAGGGCGGGAGCTTGATACGCAGTATTTT. It is translated as CASSLGRELDTQYF. The entire variable domain, with the rest obtained from reference TRBV28 and TRBJ2-3, is as follows: DVKVTQSSRYLVKRTGEKVFLECVQDMDHENMFWYRQDPGLGLRLIYFSYDVKMKEKGDIPEGYSVSREKKERFSLILESASTNQTSMYLCASSLGRELDTQYFGPGTRLTVL.

The chain has TRBV25-1 and TRBJ1-3, with D hard to call. The CDR3 loop spans 13 amino acids. V was clipped by 7 bases and J by 4 bases, with 11 bases between them. Germline CDR1 and CDR2: MGHDK and SYGVNS. CDR3 in DNA: TGTGCCAGCACGGGTCTCGGAGGAAACACCATATATTTT. Protein: CASTGLGGNTIYF.

V usage is TRBV5-1 and J usage is TRBJ2-3; 10 nucleotides line up with TRBD1. This CDR3 spans 15 amino acids. CDR1 is SGHRS, CDR2 YFSETQ, per germline. The V gene end was trimmed by 4 bases and the J gene end by 4 bases; junction bases not matched to a gene: 6. The CDR3 loop reads CASSPQTGGADTQYF. DNA for the CDR3: TGCGCCAGCAGCCCCCAGACAGGGGGCGCAGATACGCAGTATTTT.

In this sample, this clone turned up once. V gene TRBV2 combines with J gene TRBJ2-2; TRBD2 matches 10 bases. The germline CDR1 and CDR2 sequences are SNHLY and FYNNEI. The J segment lost 4 bases and the V segment lost 7 bases, leaving 9 bases of the junction unmatched. This CDR3 has 16 residues. The CDR3 sequence is CASIMSAGGVTGELFF. The CDR3 nucleotides are TGTGCCAGCATAATGTCAGCGGGAGGGGTCACCGGGGAGCTGTTTTTT.

This chain joins TRBV4-2 and TRBJ2-1; D is perhaps TRBD1 (5 bases). The CDR3 contains 16 residues. V gave up 1 base and J gave up 4 bases, with 14 bases separating them. CDR1 is LGHNA, CDR2 YNFKEQ, per germline. CDR3 nucleotide sequence: TGTGCCAGCAGCCAAGTTTACCAGGGTTGGTACAATGAGCAGTTCTTC. It codes for CASSQVYQGWYNEQFF.

This clone was found once. This rearrangement joins TRBV4-3 to TRBJ1-2, with D perhaps TRBD1 (5 bases). The germline V and J ends were trimmed by 4 bases and 1 base, with 10 bases remaining between them. The CDR3 has 14 residues. Germline-derived CDR1 and CDR2 are LGHNA and YSLEER. The CDR3 nucleotides read TGCGCCAGCAGCCCCCTGGGGGTTAACTATGGCTACACCTTC. Translating gives CASSPLGVNYGYTF.

The rearrangement joins TRBV10-2 to TRBJ1-6; D ambiguous. This CDR3 spans 15 amino acids. Between the trimmed V and J ends, which lost 1 base and 6 bases, there was a span of 10 bases. From germline, CDR1 is WSHSY and CDR2 SAAADI. CDR3 residues: CASSEWEGINSPLHF. The CDR3 DNA reads TGCGCCAGCAGTGAGTGGGAAGGGATTAATTCACCCCTCCACTTT.

To note about this clone: This CDR3 is also generated by other DNA sequences in the sample. The V and J genes are TRBV9 and TRBJ2-6; D perhaps matches TRBD2 (5 bases). CDR3 size: 16 residues. V gave up 1 base and J gave up 0 bases, with 8 bases separating them. Per germline, CDR1 SGDLS and CDR2 YYNGEE. The CDR3 nucleotides are TGTGCCAGCAGCGTATCGAGGGACTCTGGGGCCAACGTCCTGACTTTC. Encoded protein: CASSVSRDSGANVLTF.

This clone has only a few counts. This chain joins TRBV19 and TRBJ1-5; D perhaps matches TRBD1 (5 bases). V lost 5 bases to trimming and J lost 5 bases, with 10 bases between them. This CDR3 region has 13 residues. Germline lookup yields CDR1 LNHDA and CDR2 SQIVND (reference sequence). In nucleotides, the CDR3 is TGTGCCAGTAGTTCGAGGGGCGATCAGCCCCAGCATTTT. This gives the protein CASSSRGDQPQHF. Full variable domain (missing parts from reference TRBV19 and TRBJ1-5): DGGITQSPKYLFRKEGQNVTLSCEQNLNHDAMYWYRQDPGQGLRLIYYSQIVNDFQKGDIAEGYSVSREKKESFPLTVTSAQKNPTAFYLCASSSRGDQPQHFGDGTRLSIL.